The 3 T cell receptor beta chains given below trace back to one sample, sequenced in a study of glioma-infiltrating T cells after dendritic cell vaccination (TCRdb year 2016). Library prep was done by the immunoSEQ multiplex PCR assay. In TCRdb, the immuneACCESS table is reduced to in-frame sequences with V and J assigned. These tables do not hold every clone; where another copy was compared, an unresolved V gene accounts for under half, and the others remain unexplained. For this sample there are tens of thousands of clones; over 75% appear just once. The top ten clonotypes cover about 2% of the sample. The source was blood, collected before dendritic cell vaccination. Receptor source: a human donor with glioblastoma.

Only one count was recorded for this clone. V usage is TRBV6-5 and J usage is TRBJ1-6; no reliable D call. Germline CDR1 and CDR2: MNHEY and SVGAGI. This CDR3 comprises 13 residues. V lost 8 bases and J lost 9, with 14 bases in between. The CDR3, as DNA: TGTGCCAGCGGGCCCCTTGTGAGTTCACCCCTCCACTTT. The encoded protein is CASGPLVSSPLHF.

CDR3 nucleotides: TGTGCCAGCAGCTTGGACTGGTCGGGCACTGAAGCTTTCTTT. Its translation is CASSLDWSGTEAFF. This chain uses TRBV5-4 with TRBJ1-1; D not certain. CDR3 length: 14 residues. Germline-derived CDR1 and CDR2 are SGHNT and YYREEE (reference sequence). Trimming left V 0 bases short and J 4 bases short, with 10 bases between. Complete variable domain (other parts from reference TRBV5-4 and TRBJ1-1): ETGVTQSPTHLIKTRGQQVTLRCSSQSGHNTVSWYQQALGQGPQFIFQYYREEENGRGNFPPRFSGLQFPNYSSELNVNALELDDSALYLCASSLDWSGTEAFFGQGTRLTVV.

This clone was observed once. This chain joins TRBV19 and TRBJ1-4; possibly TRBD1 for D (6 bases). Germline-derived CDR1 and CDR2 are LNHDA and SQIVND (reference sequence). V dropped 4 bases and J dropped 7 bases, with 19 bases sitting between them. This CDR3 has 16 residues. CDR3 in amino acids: CASSNRQGFGGEKLFF. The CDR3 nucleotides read TGTGCCAGTAGTAATCGGCAGGGGTTCGGCGGTGAAAAACTGTTTTTT.